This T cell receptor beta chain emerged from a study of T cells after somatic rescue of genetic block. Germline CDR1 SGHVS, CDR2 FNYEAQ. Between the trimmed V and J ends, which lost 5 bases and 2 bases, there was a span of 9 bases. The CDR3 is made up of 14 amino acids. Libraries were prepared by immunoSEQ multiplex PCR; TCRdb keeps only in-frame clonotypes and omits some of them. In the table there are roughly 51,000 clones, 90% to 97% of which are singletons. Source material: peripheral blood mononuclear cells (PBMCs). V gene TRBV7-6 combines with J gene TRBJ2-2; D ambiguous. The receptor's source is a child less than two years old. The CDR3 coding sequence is TGTGCCAGCAGCCCCCTCTTTAACACCGGGGAGCTGTTTTTT. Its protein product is CASSPLFNTGELFF.